A single sample gave rise to the 3 T cell receptor beta chains below, sequenced in a study of blood T cell repertoires in COVID-19. Here immunoSEQ multiplex PCR was the method, and the copy in TCRdb shows in-frame clones only, minus some. The table records approximately 160,000 clones, approximately 80% of them present only once. Sequences were obtained from PBMCs or T cells enriched from blood (not recorded which). These receptor sequences come from a man aged 40-50 years who had recovered from COVID-19.

The genes are TRBV6-5 and TRBJ1-2; 9 positions match TRBD1. With 2 bases clipped from V and 5 bases from J, the junction kept 6 bases outside the gene matches. CDR3 length equals 15 residues. Per the germline V gene, CDR1 is MNHEY and CDR2 is SVGAGI. The CDR3 DNA is TGTGCCAGCAGTTACGAACGGACAGGGGATTATGGCTACACCTTC. Amino acids: CASSYERTGDYGYTF.

The V and J genes are TRBV5-1 and TRBJ2-2; TRBD2 aligns across 11 bases. Trimming at V came to 0 bases and at J to 6 bases, leaving 1 base not matched to a gene. Germline CDR1 is SGHRS and CDR2 is YFSETQ. The CDR3 is 15 residues long. In DNA, the CDR3 is TGCGCCAGCAGCTTGGATAGCGGGGGGGCCGGGGAGCTGTTTTTT. As protein: CASSLDSGGAGELFF.

This clone was seen a single time. The rearrangement links TRBV4-1 to TRBJ2-3; D perhaps matches TRBD1 (5 bases). Germline V lookup: CDR1 MGHRA, CDR2 YSYEKL. The CDR3 has 15 residues. Deletions cut 2 bases from V and 4 bases from J, with 13 bases between. The CDR3 DNA reads TGCGCCAGCAGCCAACGAGGACAATTCTCAGATACGCAGTATTTT. This encodes CASSQRGQFSDTQYF.